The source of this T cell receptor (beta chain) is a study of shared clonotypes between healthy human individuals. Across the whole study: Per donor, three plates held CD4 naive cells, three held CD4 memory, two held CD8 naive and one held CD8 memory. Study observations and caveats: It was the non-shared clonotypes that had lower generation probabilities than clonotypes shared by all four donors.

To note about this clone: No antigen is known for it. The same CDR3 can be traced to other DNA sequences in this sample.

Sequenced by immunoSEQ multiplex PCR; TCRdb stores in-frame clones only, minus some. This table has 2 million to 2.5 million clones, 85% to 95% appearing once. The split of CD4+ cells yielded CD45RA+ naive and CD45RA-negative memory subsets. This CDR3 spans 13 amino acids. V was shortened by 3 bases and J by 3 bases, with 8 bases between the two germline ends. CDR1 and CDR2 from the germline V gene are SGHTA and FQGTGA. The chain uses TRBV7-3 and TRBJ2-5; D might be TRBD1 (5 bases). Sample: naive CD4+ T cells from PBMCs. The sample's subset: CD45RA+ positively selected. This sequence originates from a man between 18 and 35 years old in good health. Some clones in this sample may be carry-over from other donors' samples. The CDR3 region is CASSFGREETQYF. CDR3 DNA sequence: TGTGCCAGCAGCTTTGGCAGGGAAGAGACCCAGTACTTC.